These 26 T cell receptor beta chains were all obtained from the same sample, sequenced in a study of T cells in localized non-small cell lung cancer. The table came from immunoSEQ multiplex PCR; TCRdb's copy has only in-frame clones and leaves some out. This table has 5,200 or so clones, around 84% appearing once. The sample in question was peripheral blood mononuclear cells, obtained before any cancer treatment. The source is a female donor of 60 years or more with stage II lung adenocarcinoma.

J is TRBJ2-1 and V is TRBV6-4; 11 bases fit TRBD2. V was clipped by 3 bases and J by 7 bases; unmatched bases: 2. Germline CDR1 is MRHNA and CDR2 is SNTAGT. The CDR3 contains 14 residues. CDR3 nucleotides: TGTGCCAGCAGTGAAAGACTAGCGGGAAATGAGCAGTTCTTC. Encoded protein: CASSERLAGNEQFF.

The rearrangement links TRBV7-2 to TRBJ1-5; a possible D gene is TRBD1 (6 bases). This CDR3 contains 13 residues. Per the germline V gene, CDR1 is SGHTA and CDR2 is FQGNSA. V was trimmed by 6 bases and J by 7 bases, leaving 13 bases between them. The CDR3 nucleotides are TGTGCCAGCAGGAGGGGGGGAAACCAGCCCCAGCATTTT. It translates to CASRRGGNQPQHF.

CDR3 sequence reads: CASSLGGAGPSNTIYF. CDR3 nucleotides: TGTGCCAGCAGCTTAGGGGGAGCGGGACCCTCGAACACCATATATTTT. The V and J genes are TRBV7-9 and TRBJ1-3; TRBD1 might be the D (5 bases). Germline values: CDR1 SEHNR, CDR2 FQNEAQ (reference sequence). This CDR3 contains 16 residues. The ends were cut back, 1 base at V and 7 bases at J, with 17 bases in the middle.

CDR3 coding DNA: TGTGCCAGCAGTTTAGCCGCGACAGTCTTCTATGGCTACACCTTC. Translated, it gives CASSLAATVFYGYTF. The chain is built from TRBV28 and TRBJ1-2; a weak D match, TRBD1 (5 bases). V lost 2 bases and J 4 bases, leaving 14 bases between the germline ends. The length of the CDR3 is 15 residues. The germline V gene encodes CDR1 MDHEN and CDR2 SYDVKM.

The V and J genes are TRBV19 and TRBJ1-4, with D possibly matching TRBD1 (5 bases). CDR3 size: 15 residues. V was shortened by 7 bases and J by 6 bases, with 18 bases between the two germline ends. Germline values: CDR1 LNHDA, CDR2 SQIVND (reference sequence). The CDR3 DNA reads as TGTGCCAGTAAGGTGGGACGGAACGTTTATGAAAAACTGTTTTTT. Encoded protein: CASKVGRNVYEKLFF.

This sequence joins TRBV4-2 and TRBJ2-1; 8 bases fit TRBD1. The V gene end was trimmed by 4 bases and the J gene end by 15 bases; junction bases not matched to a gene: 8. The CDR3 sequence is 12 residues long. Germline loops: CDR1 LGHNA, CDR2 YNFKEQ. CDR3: CASSPDRVWLFF. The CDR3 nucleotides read TGTGCCAGCAGCCCGGACAGGGTTTGGCTGTTCTTC.

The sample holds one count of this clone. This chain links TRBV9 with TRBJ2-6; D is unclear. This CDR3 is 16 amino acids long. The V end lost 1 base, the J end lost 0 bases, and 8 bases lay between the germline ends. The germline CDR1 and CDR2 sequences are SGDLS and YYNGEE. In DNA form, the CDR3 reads TGTGCCAGCAGCGTATTCCACAACTCTGGGGCCAACGTCCTGACTTTC. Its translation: CASSVFHNSGANVLTF.

CDR3 amino acids: CASSSTGGNEQFF. As DNA, the CDR3 is TGTGCCAGCAGCTCGACAGGGGGAAATGAGCAGTTCTTC. The chain uses TRBV11-2 and TRBJ2-1, with 9 bases lining up with TRBD1. The J segment lost 7 bases and the V segment lost 4 bases, leaving 2 bases of the junction unmatched. CDR3 length equals 13 residues. The V gene's germline CDR1 is SGHAT and CDR2 FQNNGV.

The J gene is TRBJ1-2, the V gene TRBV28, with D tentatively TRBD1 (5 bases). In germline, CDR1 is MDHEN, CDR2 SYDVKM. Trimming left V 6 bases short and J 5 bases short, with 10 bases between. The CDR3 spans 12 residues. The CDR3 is CASSQGVYGYTF. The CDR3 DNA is TGTGCCAGCAGCCAAGGGGTTTATGGCTACACCTTC.

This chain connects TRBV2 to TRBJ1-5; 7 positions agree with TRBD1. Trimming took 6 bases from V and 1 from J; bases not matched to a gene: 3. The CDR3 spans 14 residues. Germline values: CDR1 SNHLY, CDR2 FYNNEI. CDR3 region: CASSSGGSNQPQHF. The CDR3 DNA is TGTGCCAGCAGCTCAGGGGGAAGCAATCAGCCCCAGCATTTT. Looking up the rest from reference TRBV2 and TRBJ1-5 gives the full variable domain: EPEVTQTPSHQVTQMGQEVILRCVPISNHLYFYWYRQILGQKVEFLVSFYNNEISEKSEIFDDQFSVERPDGSNFTLKIRSTKLEDSAMYFCASSSGGSNQPQHFGDGTRLSIL.

This CDR3 is CASSIGGLAGLTDTQYF. The CDR3 DNA reads as TGTGCCAGTAGTATAGGAGGGTTAGCGGGGCTGACAGATACGCAGTATTTT. The chain joins TRBV19 to TRBJ2-3; TRBD2 aligns across 8 bases. This CDR3 is built from 17 residues. V shed 1 base and J 3 bases; nucleotides not matched to a gene: 9. Germline loops: CDR1 LNHDA, CDR2 SQIVND (reference sequence).

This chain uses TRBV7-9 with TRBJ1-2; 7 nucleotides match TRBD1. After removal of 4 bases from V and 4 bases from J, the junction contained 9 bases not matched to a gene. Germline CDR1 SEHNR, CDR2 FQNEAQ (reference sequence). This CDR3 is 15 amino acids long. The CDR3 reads CASSSPGGQFYGYTF. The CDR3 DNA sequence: TGTGCCAGCAGCTCCCCCGGGGGACAGTTCTATGGCTACACCTTC.

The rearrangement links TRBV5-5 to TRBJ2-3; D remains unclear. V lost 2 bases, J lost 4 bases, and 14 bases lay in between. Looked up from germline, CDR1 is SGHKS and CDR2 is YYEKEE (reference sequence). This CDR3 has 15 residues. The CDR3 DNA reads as TGTGCCAGCAGCTTTTGGCCGGAGTTCTCAGATACGCAGTATTTT. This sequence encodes CASSFWPEFSDTQYF.

The CDR3 sequence is CASSMTYEETQYF. CDR3 bases: TGTGCCAGTAGTATGACCTACGAGGAGACCCAGTACTTC. The rearrangement joins TRBV19 to TRBJ2-5; D remains ambiguous. V dropped 3 bases and J dropped 5 bases, with 10 bases sitting between them. In germline, CDR1 is LNHDA, CDR2 SQIVND (reference sequence). The CDR3 length is 13 residues.

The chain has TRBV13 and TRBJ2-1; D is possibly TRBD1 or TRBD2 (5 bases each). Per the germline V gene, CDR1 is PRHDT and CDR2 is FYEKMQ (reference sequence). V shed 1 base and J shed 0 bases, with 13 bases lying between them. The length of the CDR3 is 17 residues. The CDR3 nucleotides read TGTGCCAGCAGCTTAGTATCGGGGCAGAGCTCCTACAATGAGCAGTTCTTC. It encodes CASSLVSGQSSYNEQFF.

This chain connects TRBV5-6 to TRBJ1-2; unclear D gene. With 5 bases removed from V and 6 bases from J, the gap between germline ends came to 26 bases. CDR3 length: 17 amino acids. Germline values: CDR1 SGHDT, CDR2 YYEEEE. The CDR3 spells CASSPIGEDVLTHGYTF. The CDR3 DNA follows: TGTGCCAGCAGTCCGATTGGGGAGGACGTCCTTACCCATGGCTACACCTTC.

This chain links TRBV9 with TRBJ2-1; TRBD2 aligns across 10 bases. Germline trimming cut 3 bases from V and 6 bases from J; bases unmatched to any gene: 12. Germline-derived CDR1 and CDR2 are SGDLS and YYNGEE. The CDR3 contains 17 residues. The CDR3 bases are TGTGCCAGCAGCGGCCGAAAGCGGGGGGGCCGACCCAATGAGCAGTTCTTC. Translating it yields CASSGRKRGGRPNEQFF.

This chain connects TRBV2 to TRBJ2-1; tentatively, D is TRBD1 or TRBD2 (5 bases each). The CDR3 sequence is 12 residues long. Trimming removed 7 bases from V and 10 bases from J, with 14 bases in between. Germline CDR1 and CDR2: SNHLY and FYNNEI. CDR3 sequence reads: CASKLSGDEQFF. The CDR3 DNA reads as TGTGCCAGCAAGTTGTCCGGGGACGAGCAGTTCTTC.

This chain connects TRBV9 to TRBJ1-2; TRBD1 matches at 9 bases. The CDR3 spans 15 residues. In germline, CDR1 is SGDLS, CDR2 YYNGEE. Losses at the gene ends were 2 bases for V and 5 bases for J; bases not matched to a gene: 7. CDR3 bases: TGTGCCAGCAGCGTCGGGGCCGACAGGGGGTATGGCTACACCTTC. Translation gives CASSVGADRGYGYTF.

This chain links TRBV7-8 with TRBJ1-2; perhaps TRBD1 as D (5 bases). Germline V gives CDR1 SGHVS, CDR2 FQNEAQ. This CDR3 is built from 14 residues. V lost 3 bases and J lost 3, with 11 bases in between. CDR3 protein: CASSFRGQDYGYTF. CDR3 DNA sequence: TGTGCCAGCAGCTTCCGGGGCCAGGACTATGGCTACACCTTC. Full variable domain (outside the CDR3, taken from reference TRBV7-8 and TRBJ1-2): GAGVSQSPRYKVAKRGQDVALRCDPISGHVSLFWYQQALGQGPEFLTYFQNEAQLDKSGLPSDRFFAERPEGSVSTLKIQRTQQEDSAVYLCASSFRGQDYGYTFGSGTRLTVV.

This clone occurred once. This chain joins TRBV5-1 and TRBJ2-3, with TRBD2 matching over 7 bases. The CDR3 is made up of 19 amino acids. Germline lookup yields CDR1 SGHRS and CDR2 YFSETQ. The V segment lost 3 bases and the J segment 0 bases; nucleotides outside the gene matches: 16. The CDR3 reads CASSSHFPGLITSTDTQYF. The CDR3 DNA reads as TGCGCCAGCAGCTCCCATTTTCCGGGACTAATTACTAGCACAGATACGCAGTATTTT.

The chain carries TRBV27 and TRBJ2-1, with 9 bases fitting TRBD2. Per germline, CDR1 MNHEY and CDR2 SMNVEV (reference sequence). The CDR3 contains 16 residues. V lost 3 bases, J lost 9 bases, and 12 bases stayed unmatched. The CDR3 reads CASSFSTSGHASEQFF. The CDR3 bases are TGTGCCAGCAGTTTCTCGACTAGCGGCCACGCGAGTGAGCAGTTCTTC.

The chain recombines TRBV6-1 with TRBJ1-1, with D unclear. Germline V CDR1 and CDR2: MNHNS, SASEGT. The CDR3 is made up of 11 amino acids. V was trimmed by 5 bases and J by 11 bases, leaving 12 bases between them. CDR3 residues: CASSLLNSAFF. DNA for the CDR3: TGTGCCAGCAGTCTCTTAAATTCGGCTTTCTTT.

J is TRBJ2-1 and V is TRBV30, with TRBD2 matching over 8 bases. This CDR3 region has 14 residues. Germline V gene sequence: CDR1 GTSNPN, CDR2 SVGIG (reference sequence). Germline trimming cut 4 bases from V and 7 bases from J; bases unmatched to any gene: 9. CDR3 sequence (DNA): TGTGCCTGGACTCCAACGGGAGGGGCAAATGAGCAGTTCTTC. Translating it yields CAWTPTGGANEQFF.

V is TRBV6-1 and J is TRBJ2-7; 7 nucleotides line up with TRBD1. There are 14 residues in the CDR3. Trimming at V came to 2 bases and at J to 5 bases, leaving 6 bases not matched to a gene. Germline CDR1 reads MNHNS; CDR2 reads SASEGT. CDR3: CASSERTGGHEQYV. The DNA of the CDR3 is TGTGCCAGCAGTGAAAGGACAGGCGGGCACGAGCAGTACGTC.

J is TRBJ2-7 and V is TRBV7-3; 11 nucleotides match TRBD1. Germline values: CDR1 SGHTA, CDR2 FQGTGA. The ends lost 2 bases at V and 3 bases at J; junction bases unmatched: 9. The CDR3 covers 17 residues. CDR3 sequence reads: CASSLGPTGTGGYEQYF. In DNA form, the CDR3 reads TGTGCCAGCAGCTTAGGTCCAACCGGGACAGGGGGCTACGAGCAGTACTTC. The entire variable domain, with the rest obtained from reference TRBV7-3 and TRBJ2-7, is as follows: GAGVSQTPSNKVTEKGKYVELRCDPISGHTALYWYRQSLGQGPEFLIYFQGTGAADDSGLPNDRFFAVRPEGSVSTLKIQRTERGDSAVYLCASSLGPTGTGGYEQYFGPGTRLTVT.